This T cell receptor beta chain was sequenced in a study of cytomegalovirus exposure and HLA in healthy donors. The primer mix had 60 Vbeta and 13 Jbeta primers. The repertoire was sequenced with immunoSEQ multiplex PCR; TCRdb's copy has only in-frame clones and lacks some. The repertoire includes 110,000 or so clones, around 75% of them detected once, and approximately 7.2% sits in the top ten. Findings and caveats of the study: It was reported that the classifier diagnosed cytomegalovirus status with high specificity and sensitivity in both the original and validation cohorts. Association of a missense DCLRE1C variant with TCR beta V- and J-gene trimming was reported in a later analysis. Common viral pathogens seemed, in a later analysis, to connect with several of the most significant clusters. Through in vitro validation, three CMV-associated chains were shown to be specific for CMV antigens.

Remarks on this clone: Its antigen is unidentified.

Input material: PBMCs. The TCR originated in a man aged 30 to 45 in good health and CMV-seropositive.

The CDR3 sequence: CASSYGTLESNYGYTF. CDR3 nucleotide sequence: TGTGCCAGCAGTTATGGGACACTGGAATCAAACTATGGCTACACCTTC. The V and J genes are TRBV6-5 and TRBJ1-2, with D possibly being TRBD1 (6 bases). Trimming took off 3 bases at V and 2 bases at J, with 16 bases between the two ends. CDR3 length equals 16 residues. Germline-derived CDR1 and CDR2 are MNHEY and SVGAGI.